The 23 T cell receptor beta chains below were found in one sample sequenced in a study of blood T cell repertoires in COVID-19. The repertoire was sequenced with immunoSEQ multiplex PCR; TCRdb's copy has only in-frame clones and lacks some. Seen here are hundreds of thousands of clones, about 85% observed once, and the top ten hold around 1%. The sequenced sample was peripheral blood. All receptors derive from a man aged 40-50 years with acute or convalescent COVID-19.

The chain carries TRBV11-2 and TRBJ2-7; the match to TRBD1 covers 9 bases. CDR3 length: 15 amino acids. Germline V gene lookup returns CDR1 SGHAT and CDR2 FQNNGV. V shed 5 bases and J 2 bases; nucleotides not matched to a gene: 7. This CDR3 reads CASSEDGTGPYEQYF. CDR3 bases: TGTGCCAGCAGCGAAGATGGGACAGGGCCCTACGAGCAGTACTTC.

The chain couples TRBV27 to TRBJ2-7; D might be TRBD1 (6 bases). The germline V gene encodes CDR1 MNHEY and CDR2 SMNVEV (reference sequence). The V end was cut by 5 bases, the J end by 11 bases, with 16 bases between. This CDR3 is 12 amino acids long. In DNA form, the CDR3 reads TGTGCCAGCAGTACAACCACAGGGTGGGAGTACTTC. Translation gives CASSTTTGWEYF.

This chain joins TRBV11-2 and TRBJ1-2; 7 nucleotides agree with TRBD1. The germline V gene encodes CDR1 SGHAT and CDR2 FQNNGV. J was trimmed by 7 bases and V by 2 bases; bases with no gene match: 7. The CDR3 is 14 amino acids. CDR3 nucleotides: TGTGCCAGCAGCTTAAGCAGGGGGAGTGGTGGCTACACCTTC. This sequence encodes CASSLSRGSGGYTF.

The genes are TRBV4-1 and TRBJ2-3, with 8 bases fitting TRBD2. The V and J ends lost 0 bases and 6 bases, in that order; junction bases with no gene match: 5. This CDR3 region has 15 residues. The germline V gene has CDR1 MGHRA and CDR2 YSYEKL. In DNA, the CDR3 is TGCGCCAGCAGCCAAGATTTCGGGGGGGGCGATACGCAGTATTTT. It is translated as CASSQDFGGGDTQYF.

The V gene is TRBV7-2, the J gene TRBJ1-1; D unclear. Trimming took off 5 bases at V and 3 bases at J, with 13 bases between the two ends. CDR1 is SGHTA and CDR2 is FQGNSA in the germline V gene. The CDR3 runs 14 residues. The CDR3 DNA is TGTGCCAGCAGCAAAGATCCCTCGGACACTGAAGCTTTCTTT. It encodes CASSKDPSDTEAFF.

The chain links TRBV5-6 to TRBJ1-1; unclear D gene. Per the germline V gene, CDR1 is SGHDT and CDR2 is YYEEEE. The CDR3 loop spans 12 amino acids. Trimming removed 4 bases from V and 6 bases from J, with 10 bases in between. The CDR3 sequence is CASSLAEAEAFF. As DNA, the CDR3 is TGTGCCAGCAGCCTCGCGGAGGCTGAAGCTTTCTTT.

This clone came up once. The V gene is TRBV11-2, the J gene TRBJ2-7, with a weak D call TRBD2 (6 bases). With 1 base removed from V and 3 bases from J, the gap between germline ends came to 10 bases. The germline gives CDR1 SGHAT, CDR2 FQNNGV. The CDR3 loop spans 14 amino acids. CDR3 nucleotides: TGTGCCAGCAGCTTAGTATCGGGGGACTACGAGCAGTACTTC. Protein sequence: CASSLVSGDYEQYF.

This clone was picked up a small number of times. This chain links TRBV24-1 with TRBJ2-3; tentative D call: TRBD1 (6 bases). Trimming left V 4 bases short and J 1 base short, with 14 bases between. CDR1 and CDR2 from the germline V gene are KGHDR and SFDVKD. The CDR3 contains 16 residues. CDR3 sequence (DNA): TGTGCCACCAGTGACGGACAGAGGGGACGCACAGATACGCAGTATTTT. It specifies CATSDGQRGRTDTQYF.

V and J are TRBV25-1 and TRBJ1-1, with D perhaps TRBD1 (6 bases). CDR1 and CDR2 (germline): MGHDK, SYGVNS. V was trimmed by 1 base and J by 4 bases, leaving 19 bases between them. This CDR3 has 17 amino acids. The CDR3 sequence: CASSEFGRGFGGTEAFF. CDR3 bases: TGTGCCAGCAGTGAATTTGGCAGGGGTTTCGGTGGCACTGAAGCTTTCTTT.

The gene calls are TRBV7-2 and TRBJ2-7, with D tentatively TRBD1 (5 bases). This CDR3 comprises 17 residues. V was trimmed by 1 base and J by 3 bases, leaving 19 bases between them. Germline V gene sequence: CDR1 SGHTA, CDR2 FQGNSA. The CDR3 loop reads CASSLERMGRIDYEQYF. In nucleotides, the CDR3 is TGTGCCAGCAGCTTAGAGAGGATGGGGCGGATCGACTACGAGCAGTACTTC.

This chain joins TRBV4-1 and TRBJ1-2, with D possibly TRBD1 on 6 matching bases. The CDR3 is 18 amino acids. Germline CDR1 MGHRA, CDR2 YSYEKL. Between the trimmed V and J ends, which lost 3 bases and 0 bases, there was a span of 20 bases. The CDR3 coding sequence is TGCGCCAGCAGCCAGGAATCAATTACAGGGCCCGCTAACTATGGCTACACCTTC. Translated: CASSQESITGPANYGYTF.

The chain combines TRBV5-1 with TRBJ2-2; tentative D call: TRBD2 (6 bases). V dropped 4 bases and J dropped 6 bases, with 13 bases sitting between them. This CDR3 region has 14 residues. Germline V gene sequence: CDR1 SGHRS, CDR2 YFSETQ. Here the CDR3 DNA reads TGCGCCAGCAGCCAATCTGCGGGGTCCGGGGAGCTGTTTTTT. Translated, it gives CASSQSAGSGELFF.

The count of this clone is one. The chain combines TRBV2 with TRBJ2-1; no clear D gene. Trimming removed 5 bases at V and 10 bases at J, with 9 bases between. This CDR3 contains 11 residues. The germline CDR1 and CDR2 sequences are SNHLY and FYNNEI. The CDR3: CASSLLEEQFF. Here the CDR3 DNA reads TGTGCCAGCAGTCTGCTCGAGGAGCAGTTCTTC.

This chain connects TRBV6-5 to TRBJ1-1, with no clear D. Trimming left V 0 bases short and J 0 bases short, with 8 bases between. Looked up from germline, CDR1 is MNHEY and CDR2 is SVGAGI. The CDR3 contains 15 residues. The CDR3 DNA sequence: TGTGCCAGCAGTTACTCCGGTTTCATGAACACTGAAGCTTTCTTT. This codes for CASSYSGFMNTEAFF.

V usage is TRBV6-2 or TRBV6-3 and J usage is TRBJ1-1; no reliable D call. Germline V gives CDR1 MNHEY, CDR2 SVGEGT. Trimming shortened V by 3 bases and J by 1 base, and 9 bases separated the two germline ends. This CDR3 contains 14 residues. The CDR3 sequence: CASSYRGQNTEAFF. The CDR3 region has the DNA TGTGCCAGCAGTTATCGAGGGCAGAACACTGAAGCTTTCTTT.

The rearrangement uses TRBV10-2 and TRBJ2-3; TRBD1 agrees at 7 bases. Germline trimming cut 5 bases from V and 6 bases from J; bases unmatched to any gene: 8. The CDR3 runs to 14 residues. Germline-derived CDR1 and CDR2 are WSHSY and SAAADI. CDR3: CASSRGGRVDTQYF. CDR3 coding DNA: TGCGCCAGCAGTCGAGGGGGCAGGGTGGATACGCAGTATTTT.

The chain carries TRBV28 and TRBJ2-3, with 10 nucleotides matching TRBD2. Germline V gene sequence: CDR1 MDHEN, CDR2 SYDVKM. This CDR3 spans 17 amino acids. With V trimmed by 2 bases and J by 6 bases, 11 bases remained unmatched. In nucleotides, the CDR3 is TGTGCCAGCAGTTTAGTAGCGGGGGGCCCCCTGGGGGATACGCAGTATTTT. Translated: CASSLVAGGPLGDTQYF.

The sample holds a few counts of this clone. The chain couples TRBV2 to TRBJ1-4, with 9 bases fitting TRBD1. The CDR3 contains 15 residues. Germline CDR1 is SNHLY and CDR2 is FYNNEI. With V trimmed by 4 bases and J by 8 bases, 8 bases remained unmatched. As DNA, the CDR3 is TGTGCCAGCAGTGGCCGGACAGGGGCAAGGGAAAAACTGTTTTTT. Its protein is CASSGRTGAREKLFF.

The chain couples TRBV28 to TRBJ1-5; D is possibly TRBD1 (5 bases). Germline assignment: CDR1 MDHEN and CDR2 SYDVKM. CDR3 length equals 16 residues. V lost 5 bases and J 3 bases, leaving 17 bases between the germline ends. CDR3 region: CASSGSQGLANQPQHF. CDR3 in DNA: TGTGCCAGCAGTGGGAGTCAGGGACTTGCCAATCAGCCCCAGCATTTT.

In regard to this clone: The junction differs from germline at one of its ends, possibly a read error. The rearrangement joins TRBV28 to TRBJ1-2; a possible D gene is TRBD1 (6 bases). Germline lookup yields CDR1 MDHEN and CDR2 SYDVKM. CDR3 length: 15 residues. CDR3: CASTLYQGSRYGYTF. The CDR3 bases are TGTGCCAGCACTTTATACCAGGGGTCCCGCTATGGCTACACCTTC.

This chain connects TRBV10-3 to TRBJ2-3; 9 nucleotides align to TRBD2. Trimming at V came to 6 bases and at J to 5 bases, leaving 12 bases not matched to a gene. The CDR3 loop spans 16 amino acids. Looked up from germline, CDR1 is ENHRY and CDR2 is SYGVKD. The CDR3 here is CAIRPYGGGAVDTQYF. CDR3 nucleotide sequence: TGTGCCATCAGGCCCTATGGCGGGGGGGCGGTAGATACGCAGTATTTT.

The chain links TRBV28 to TRBJ1-2; 10 bases line up with TRBD1. Germline V gene lookup returns CDR1 MDHEN and CDR2 SYDVKM. This CDR3 is 18 amino acids long. The trim removed 2 bases at V and 4 bases at J, leaving 13 bases unmatched. The CDR3 protein is CASSLPGQGVRSGYGYTF. In DNA, the CDR3 is TGTGCCAGCAGTTTACCCGGACAGGGGGTAAGATCGGGCTATGGCTACACCTTC.

The chain recombines TRBV11-3 with TRBJ2-3, with D perhaps TRBD1 (6 bases). V shed 5 bases and J shed 4 bases, with 10 bases lying between them. The CDR3 is made up of 13 amino acids. CDR1 is SGHNT, CDR2 YENEEA, per germline. The CDR3 DNA reads TGTGCCAGCAGCACAGGGTTGGCAGATACGCAGTATTTT. Its protein product is CASSTGLADTQYF.